The next 6 T cell receptor beta chains were all read from a single sample in a study of vaccination and CD4 T cells after COVID-19 (dated by TCRdb to the early 2020s). Library construction relied on PCR. Sequenced on an Illumina iSeq 100. DNA from cultured CD4+ T cells underwent TCR sequencing with the Oncomine TCR Beta short-read assay at the Johns Hopkins FTIC core. TCRdb took the public reads, trimmed them with fastp at Q25, ran MiXCR for clone calling and kept in-frame beta chains. Each CDR3 protein gets just one entry, which takes the most common genes and DNA from the rows behind it. The sample table holds about 6,100 distinct CDR3 sequences, of which roughly 50% were seen once. The top ten hold 55% to 60% of the sample. The sample's treatment or condition label, decoded: roughly ten-day PBMC culture with coronavirus spike peptide pools or control peptides (ViraFEST assay). CD4+ T cells from unexposed donors were collected before the COVID-19 pandemic (2011-2018).

Their recognized antigens are unknown. The sample consisted of CD4+ T cells from blood, cultured in vitro. The receptors stem from a human donor in good health.

The CDR3 DNA reads as TGCAGTGCTAGAGATAACCAGGGGCACACTGAAGCTTTCTTT. Translated, it gives CSARDNQGHTEAFF. This sequence joins TRBV20-1 and TRBJ1-1; D perhaps matches TRBD1 (6 bases). V gave up 0 bases and J gave up 3 bases, with 11 bases separating them. The CDR3 spans 14 residues. CDR1 and CDR2 (germline): DFQATT, SNEGSKA (reference sequence).

The genes are TRBV27 and TRBJ2-7; the D gene is possibly TRBD2 (5 bases). This CDR3 has 14 residues. V gave up 3 bases and J gave up 5 bases, with 14 bases separating them. Germline values: CDR1 MNHEY, CDR2 SMNVEV (reference sequence). The CDR3 protein is CASSLRASGHEQYF. DNA of the CDR3: TGTGCCAGCAGTTTGCGGGCCTCGGGCCACGAGCAGTACTTC.

This chain joins TRBV11-2 and TRBJ1-1; D unclear. With 2 bases removed from V and 1 base from J, the gap between germline ends came to 11 bases. The CDR3 extends over 15 amino acids. Germline V gives CDR1 SGHAT, CDR2 FQNNGV. In nucleotides, the CDR3 is TGTGCCAGCAGCTTATATGGCAGTCAGAACACTGAAGCTTTCTTT. Translated: CASSLYGSQNTEAFF.

This clonotype has more than one count but fewer than ten. The rearrangement uses TRBV19 and TRBJ2-1, with 7 positions matching TRBD2. Germline CDR1 reads LNHDA; CDR2 reads SQIVND (reference sequence). Trimming removed 9 bases from V and 7 bases from J; junction bases left unmatched: 9. The CDR3 spans 13 residues. The chain's CDR3 is CASTPTGGNEQFF. CDR3 in DNA: TGTGCCAGCACACCAACGGGGGGAAATGAGCAGTTCTTC.

This chain connects TRBV5-6 to TRBJ2-7; D is unresolved. The CDR3 has 14 residues. Germline assignment: CDR1 SGHDT and CDR2 YYEEEE. V lost 5 bases to trimming and J lost 10 bases, with 22 bases between them. The DNA for the CDR3 is TGTGCCAGCAGGGATCAGAACCCAAGGGTGCTTCAGTACTTC. Translation: CASRDQNPRVLQYF.

The chain recombines TRBV20-1 with TRBJ2-5; the match to TRBD1 covers 8 bases. The CDR3 totals 13 residues. CDR1 is DFQATT and CDR2 is SNEGSKA in the germline V gene (reference sequence). V dropped 6 bases and J dropped 0; count of bases not matched to a gene: 3. CDR3 residues: CSAGDRNQETQYF. The CDR3 nucleotides are TGCAGTGCCGGGGACAGGAACCAAGAGACCCAGTACTTC.